This is a list of T cell receptor beta chains from one sample in a study of shared clonotypes between healthy human individuals. Data came from immunoSEQ multiplex PCR; TCRdb stores just in-frame clones and leaves some out. The sample has approximately 720,000 clones, about 92% seen once. Sequencing was done on a sample of naive CD8+ T cells sorted from blood. These receptors originate from a man aged 30 to 39 in good health. CDR3s include the opening cysteine and the closing phenylalanine or tryptophan. Part of the rows lack a size; the others show once, few, many or a class for expanded clones.

V gene: TRBV28; clone size: -; J gene: TRBJ1-2; CDR3 protein: CASSLEGFGYGYTF
V gene: TRBV2; clone size: -; J gene: TRBJ2-7; CDR3 protein: CASSEKRASSYEQYF
V gene: TRBV4-3; clone size: -; J gene: TRBJ2-3; CDR3 protein: CASSQGLAGGSTDTQYF
V gene: TRBV6-6; clone size: -; J gene: TRBJ2-7; CDR3 protein: CASSRAPGAYEQYF
V gene: TRBV13; clone size: -; J gene: TRBJ2-7; CDR3 protein: CASSQGLAGTYEQYF
V gene: TRBV6-5; clone size: few; J gene: TRBJ1-1; CDR3 protein: CASSTSQGWEAFF
V gene: TRBV19; clone size: -; J gene: TRBJ2-7; CDR3 protein: CASSIATGGSYEQYF
V gene: TRBV2; clone size: once; J gene: TRBJ1-4; CDR3 protein: CASSAREQLEKLFF
V gene: TRBV9; clone size: once; J gene: TRBJ2-1; CDR3 protein: CASSVGGSPEQFF
V gene: TRBV7-9; clone size: -; J gene: TRBJ2-5; CDR3 protein: CASSRAGGETQYF
V gene: TRBV5-1; clone size: -; J gene: TRBJ2-7; CDR3 protein: CASSLGQGTSSYEQYF
V gene: TRBV5-6; clone size: -; J gene: TRBJ2-1; CDR3 protein: CASRHPGGPYNEQFF
V gene: TRBV27; clone size: -; J gene: TRBJ2-7; CDR3 protein: CASSPSPPGTSYIEQYF
V gene: TRBV19; clone size: once; J gene: TRBJ2-1; CDR3 protein: CASSLSSVSSEQFF
V gene: TRBV7-9; clone size: -; J gene: TRBJ2-7; CDR3 protein: CASSPGGMEQYF
V gene: TRBV30; clone size: once; J gene: TRBJ1-2; CDR3 protein: CAWKGASYGYTF